The 8 T cell receptor beta chains listed next were all sequenced from one sample in a study of blood T cell repertoires in COVID-19. Clones were read by immunoSEQ multiplex PCR, and TCRdb kept only the in-frame ones, dropping some. The sample holds approximately 220,000 clones, about 83% seen once. Sequencing was done on a sample of PBMCs or T cells enriched from blood (not recorded which). The receptors originated from a woman aged 45-59 years who had been exposed to COVID-19.

The chain joins TRBV13 to TRBJ2-5; no clear D gene. The germline CDR1 and CDR2 sequences are PRHDT and FYEKMQ (reference sequence). Trimming cost V 2 bases and J 2 bases, with 9 bases left between them. The CDR3 has 14 residues. DNA for the CDR3: TGTGCCAGCAGCTTAAGCGAAACACAAGAGACCCAGTACTTC. Translated, it gives CASSLSETQETQYF.

The V gene is TRBV7-2, the J gene TRBJ2-7, with TRBD2 matching over 15 bases. Germline V lookup: CDR1 SGHTA, CDR2 FQGNSA. V shed 5 bases, J shed 5 bases, and the junction held 7 bases outside the gene matches. The CDR3 covers 16 residues. Here the CDR3 DNA reads TGTGCCAGCAGCCCGCGAAGGACTAGCGGGGGGGACGAGCAGTACTTC. Its protein is CASSPRRTSGGDEQYF.

This rearrangement joins TRBV11-2 to TRBJ1-1; maybe TRBD1 (6 bases). This CDR3 has 13 residues. The germline V gene has CDR1 SGHAT and CDR2 FQNNGV. The V end was cut by 10 bases, the J end by 1 base, with 13 bases between. CDR3 nucleotides: TGTGCCACGAGGGGGACGGCGAACACTGAAGCTTTCTTT. The encoded protein is CATRGTANTEAFF.

The V call is TRBV7-2, the J call TRBJ2-7; 7 nucleotides align to TRBD2. The germline gives CDR1 SGHTA, CDR2 FQGNSA. This CDR3 region has 15 residues. The junction had 9 bases not matched to a gene; V was cut back by 4 bases and J by 3 bases. The CDR3 coding sequence is TGTGCCAGCAGCTGGGGGGGGAATTTGCTCTACGAGCAGTACTTC. Translation gives CASSWGGNLLYEQYF.

The chain recombines TRBV10-3 with TRBJ1-1; tentative D call: TRBD1 (5 bases). V was shortened by 7 bases and J by 4 bases, with 10 bases between the two germline ends. Germline values: CDR1 ENHRY, CDR2 SYGVKD. This CDR3 is built from 12 residues. The CDR3 is CAITQGGTEAFF. CDR3 sequence (DNA): TGTGCCATCACTCAGGGAGGCACTGAAGCTTTCTTT.

This clone was detected only a few times. The chain links TRBV28 to TRBJ1-2, with 9 bases identical to TRBD1. This CDR3 has 17 amino acids. The V gene's germline CDR1 is MDHEN and CDR2 SYDVKM. J lost 4 bases, V lost 5 bases, and 14 bases had no gene match. The CDR3 is CASSGTGIGRASYGYTF. The CDR3 DNA reads as TGTGCCAGCAGTGGGACAGGGATCGGGCGTGCTTCCTATGGCTACACCTTC.

The chain recombines TRBV7-2 with TRBJ1-1, with TRBD1 as a possible D gene (5 bases). Deletions cut 3 bases from V and 1 base from J, with 15 bases between. The CDR3 has 16 residues. Germline lookup yields CDR1 SGHTA and CDR2 FQGNSA. The CDR3 spells CASSFVQGIGNTEAFF. CDR3 DNA: TGTGCCAGCAGCTTCGTCCAGGGAATTGGGAACACTGAAGCTTTCTTT.

The CDR3 here is CASSPAGLNTEAFF. For the CDR3, the DNA is TGTGCCAGCAGCCCGGCGGGACTGAACACTGAAGCTTTCTTT. This chain links TRBV7-2 with TRBJ1-1; TRBD1 might be the D (5 bases). The CDR3 is made up of 14 amino acids. Trimming left V 5 bases short and J 0 bases short, with 10 bases between. CDR1 is SGHTA and CDR2 is FQGNSA in the germline V gene.